Presented here are 30 T cell receptor beta chains from one specimen sequenced in a study of cytomegalovirus exposure and HLA in healthy donors. PCR primers comprised 60 Vbeta and 13 Jbeta primers. The assay was immunoSEQ multiplex PCR, and TCRdb's table has in-frame clones only and misses some. The table records over 200,000 clones, 82% of them present only once. Source material: PBMCs. The receptors here all came from a woman between 35 and 50 years old in good health and CMV-seropositive.

This clone has only one observation. The J gene is TRBJ1-5, the V gene TRBV19, with a weak D call TRBD1 (5 bases). The CDR3 length is 15 residues. Germline CDR1 LNHDA, CDR2 SQIVND (reference sequence). Trimming removed 3 bases from V and 1 base from J, with 10 bases in between. This CDR3 reads CASSMGGTSNQPQHF. For the CDR3, the DNA is TGTGCCAGTAGTATGGGGGGTACGAGCAATCAGCCCCAGCATTTT.

CDR3 nucleotide sequence: TGTGCCAGTAGCCCTACTAGGGGACTAGCGGGAGTTGGTGAGACCCAGTACTTC. Translating gives CASSPTRGLAGVGETQYF. The chain combines TRBV19 with TRBJ2-5; 14 positions match TRBD2. Germline CDR1 is LNHDA and CDR2 is SQIVND (reference sequence). This CDR3 spans 18 amino acids. With V trimmed by 6 bases and J by 5 bases, 14 bases remained unmatched. Variable domain in full (rest from reference TRBV19 and TRBJ2-5): DGGITQSPKYLFRKEGQNVTLSCEQNLNHDAMYWYRQDPGQGLRLIYYSQIVNDFQKGDIAEGYSVSREKKESFPLTVTSAQKNPTAFYLCASSPTRGLAGVGETQYFGPGTRLLVL.

The rearrangement links TRBV9 to TRBJ2-1; D possibly corresponds to TRBD2 (6 bases). The V end was cut by 0 bases, the J end by 0 bases, with 7 bases between. The CDR3 spans 15 residues. Per germline, CDR1 SGDLS and CDR2 YYNGEE. The CDR3 protein is CASSVVGSSYNEQFF. The CDR3 nucleotides read TGTGCCAGCAGCGTAGTCGGGAGCTCCTACAATGAGCAGTTCTTC.

This clone was counted a single time. The chain has TRBV5-4 and TRBJ2-7; 12 bases align to TRBD2. The CDR3 contains 18 residues. In germline, CDR1 is SGHNT, CDR2 YYREEE (reference sequence). V shed 4 bases, J shed 3 bases, and the junction held 14 bases outside the gene matches. DNA for the CDR3: TGTGCCAGCAGCGGCCGGACTAGCGGGACCTTCTATTACTACGAGCAGTACTTC. Protein sequence: CASSGRTSGTFYYYEQYF.

CDR3 residues: CASSPLTGGSTEAFF. The CDR3 DNA reads as TGTGCCAGCTCACCACTCACAGGGGGAAGCACTGAAGCTTTCTTT. The chain couples TRBV18 to TRBJ1-1; 8 nucleotides line up with TRBD1. The CDR3 runs to 15 residues. Unmatched junction bases numbered 5, after V lost 1 base and J lost 4 bases. The germline V gene has CDR1 KGHSH and CDR2 LQKENI.

The chain combines TRBV9 with TRBJ2-1; possible D gene TRBD1, 5 bases. This CDR3 contains 11 residues. The V and J ends lost 0 bases and 10 bases respectively, with 5 bases between them. The germline V gene encodes CDR1 SGDLS and CDR2 YYNGEE. The CDR3 nucleotides are TGTGCCAGCAGCGTAGACAGGGAGCAGTTCTTC. Amino acid sequence: CASSVDREQFF.

This chain joins TRBV28 and TRBJ2-7; TRBD1 matches 8 bases. CDR1 and CDR2 (germline): MDHEN, SYDVKM. The ends lost 10 bases at V and 1 base at J; junction bases unmatched: 3. The CDR3 has 12 amino acids. CDR3 sequence reads: CATRTGSYEQYF. CDR3 nucleotides: TGTGCCACCAGGACAGGGTCCTACGAGCAGTACTTC.

This chain uses TRBV14 with TRBJ2-1; the D gene is possibly TRBD2 (5 bases). The germline gives CDR1 SGHDN, CDR2 FVKESK. CDR3 size: 18 residues. V lost 1 base and J 0 bases, leaving 16 bases between the germline ends. CDR3 sequence: CASSQGSSLLASYNEQFF. CDR3 nucleotides: TGTGCCAGCAGCCAAGGAAGTAGTCTGCTAGCCTCCTACAATGAGCAGTTCTTC.

The V call is TRBV5-6, the J call TRBJ1-5; the D gene is possibly TRBD1 (5 bases). The CDR3 has 15 residues. Trimming left V 4 bases short and J 3 bases short, with 14 bases between. Germline CDR1 and CDR2: SGHDT and YYEEEE. The CDR3 DNA reads TGTGCCAGCAGCAGGGGTCTCTCTCCCAATCAGCCCCAGCATTTT. Its translation: CASSRGLSPNQPQHF.

The table lists this clone with a few counts. V is TRBV10-3 and J is TRBJ2-3; the match to TRBD2 covers 12 bases. V was clipped by 8 bases and J by 5 bases; unmatched bases: 8. The CDR3 consists of 15 residues. CDR1 and CDR2 from the germline V gene are ENHRY and SYGVKD. The CDR3 DNA reads TGTGCCATCGGCTCACTAGCGGGGGGAGGAGATACGCAGTATTTT. Amino acids: CAIGSLAGGGDTQYF.

The chain has TRBV18 and TRBJ1-2, with D hard to call. The CDR3 loop spans 12 amino acids. Germline V lookup: CDR1 KGHSH, CDR2 LQKENI. V was shortened by 4 bases and J by 6 bases, with 9 bases between the two germline ends. DNA of the CDR3: TGTGCCAGCTCACAGGGAGGAAATGGCTACACCTTC. Its translation: CASSQGGNGYTF.

V usage is TRBV5-6 and J usage is TRBJ1-1; 7 bases are shared with TRBD1. This CDR3 region has 15 residues. The V gene end was trimmed by 4 bases and the J gene end by 2 bases; junction bases not matched to a gene: 8. Germline CDR1 is SGHDT and CDR2 is YYEEEE. Written as DNA, the CDR3 is TGTGCCAGCAGCCCTCGAGGGGGCTCCAACACTGAAGCTTTCTTT. It specifies CASSPRGGSNTEAFF.

This rearrangement joins TRBV29-1 to TRBJ1-1; TRBD1 is a possible D gene (5 bases). CDR1 is SQVTM and CDR2 is ANQGSEA in the germline V gene. The germline V and J ends were trimmed by 2 bases and 1 base, with 8 bases remaining between them. This CDR3 spans 13 amino acids. The CDR3 loop reads CSVERGRNTEAFF. The CDR3, as DNA: TGCAGCGTTGAACGGGGGAGGAACACTGAAGCTTTCTTT.

This clone was found a few times. The chain employs TRBV4-2 and TRBJ1-6, with 7 bases that match TRBD1. Per germline, CDR1 LGHNA and CDR2 YNFKEQ. V shed 4 bases, J shed 3 bases, and the junction held 6 bases outside the gene matches. CDR3 length: 16 residues. The CDR3 here is CASSRERDSYNSPLHF. Written as DNA, the CDR3 is TGTGCCAGCAGCCGGGAGAGGGACAGCTATAATTCACCCCTCCACTTT.

The chain couples TRBV9 to TRBJ2-2, with 9 nucleotides matching TRBD1. V was clipped by 1 base and J by 5 bases; unmatched bases: 6. The CDR3 length is 16 residues. Germline CDR1 is SGDLS and CDR2 is YYNGEE. DNA for the CDR3: TGTGCCAGCAGCGTATCCGGGACAGGGTGGACCGGGGAGCTGTTTTTT. Translation gives CASSVSGTGWTGELFF.

The chain couples TRBV6-5 to TRBJ2-3; D may be TRBD2 (7 bases). Germline V gives CDR1 MNHEY, CDR2 SVGAGI. The V end lost 2 bases, the J end lost 0 bases, and 12 bases lay between the germline ends. This CDR3 spans 16 amino acids. The CDR3 region is CASSYDAGASTDTQYF. The CDR3 nucleotides are TGTGCCAGCAGTTACGACGCGGGGGCTAGCACAGATACGCAGTATTTT.

The chain employs TRBV30 and TRBJ1-1, with D possibly being TRBD1 (5 bases). The ends were cut back, 0 bases at V and 1 base at J, with 21 bases in the middle. Per germline, CDR1 GTSNPN and CDR2 SVGIG (reference sequence). This CDR3 contains 18 residues. As DNA, the CDR3 is TGTGCCTGGAGTGTACATAAGCAGGGTCTTTATACGAACACTGAAGCTTTCTTT. Its protein product is CAWSVHKQGLYTNTEAFF.

The chain employs TRBV7-9 and TRBJ1-1; maybe TRBD1 (6 bases). CDR1 SEHNR and CDR2 FQNEAQ come from the germline V gene (reference sequence). With 5 bases removed from V and 1 base from J, the gap between germline ends came to 14 bases. The CDR3 is 15 amino acids. CDR3 sequence: CASSLPGGPNTEAFF. In DNA form, the CDR3 reads TGTGCCAGCAGCCTCCCCGGGGGGCCGAACACTGAAGCTTTCTTT.

The J gene is TRBJ2-7, the V gene TRBV30; 15 nucleotides match TRBD2. The CDR3 contains 12 residues. In germline, CDR1 is GTSNPN, CDR2 SVGIG (reference sequence). The V and J ends lost 4 bases and 13 bases, in that order; junction bases with no gene match: 5. In DNA form, the CDR3 reads TGTGCCTGGATCGGACTAGCGGGAGGGCAATACTTC. Its protein is CAWIGLAGGQYF.

The V gene is TRBV5-1, the J gene TRBJ1-1; 10 nucleotides align to TRBD1. The CDR3 spans 15 residues. The trim removed 4 bases at V and 3 bases at J, leaving 6 bases unmatched. CDR1 is SGHRS and CDR2 is YFSETQ in the germline V gene. The CDR3, as DNA: TGCGCCAGCAGCAAGGGTGACAGGGGGCACACTGAAGCTTTCTTT. Translation: CASSKGDRGHTEAFF.

The chain combines TRBV4-1 with TRBJ1-1, with 7 bases lining up with TRBD1. The CDR3 has 14 residues. The germline CDR1 and CDR2 sequences are MGHRA and YSYEKL. The junction had 8 bases not matched to a gene; V was cut back by 6 bases and J by 4 bases. CDR3 nucleotide sequence: TGCGCCAGCAGGACAGGGATCCGGGCCACTGAAGCTTTCTTT. This translates into CASRTGIRATEAFF.

The chain has TRBV9 and TRBJ1-6; D is undetermined. The ends were cut back, 0 bases at V and 0 bases at J, with 7 bases in the middle. CDR1 and CDR2 (germline): SGDLS, YYNGEE. The CDR3 runs to 16 residues. As DNA, the CDR3 is TGTGCCAGCAGCGTAGGCGGGAGCTCCTATAATTCACCCCTCCACTTT. Protein sequence: CASSVGGSSYNSPLHF.

This rearrangement joins TRBV30 to TRBJ2-5; D might be TRBD1 (6 bases). CDR3 size: 12 residues. Trimming took off 1 base at V and 7 bases at J, with 10 bases between the two ends. CDR1 is GTSNPN and CDR2 is SVGIG in the germline V gene (reference sequence). The CDR3: CAWSEQGATQYF. As DNA, the CDR3 is TGTGCCTGGAGTGAACAGGGAGCGACCCAGTACTTC.

The chain joins TRBV4-1 to TRBJ2-1; TRBD2 matches 8 bases. The germline CDR1 and CDR2 sequences are MGHRA and YSYEKL. This CDR3 is built from 18 residues. J gave up 4 bases and V 0 bases, and 11 bases lay outside the gene matches. This chain's CDR3 is CASSQDDLRLAGYNEQFF. In DNA, the CDR3 is TGCGCCAGCAGCCAAGATGACCTCCGTCTAGCGGGTTACAATGAGCAGTTCTTC.

This clone was observed once. This rearrangement joins TRBV29-1 to TRBJ1-4; D uncertain. The CDR3 is made up of 14 amino acids. Germline lookup yields CDR1 SQVTM and CDR2 ANQGSEA. The V gene lost 7 bases and the J gene lost 4 bases, with 16 bases spanning the gap. The CDR3 reads CSALEGRNNEKLFF. In DNA, the CDR3 is TGCAGCGCCTTGGAAGGCAGGAATAATGAAAAACTGTTTTTT.

CDR3 nucleotide sequence: TGTGCCAGCAGCCATCGACAGAGCTCCTACGAGCAGTACTTC. Translation gives CASSHRQSSYEQYF. This chain connects TRBV14 to TRBJ2-7; TRBD1 is a possible D gene (5 bases). CDR3 length equals 14 residues. V lost 3 bases to trimming and J lost 0 bases, with 9 bases between them. CDR1 is SGHDN, CDR2 FVKESK, per germline.

The CDR3 nucleotides read TGTGCCAGCAGCCCATGGAGGGACAGGGGGAATGGCTACACCTTC. Translation gives CASSPWRDRGNGYTF. J is TRBJ1-2 and V is TRBV7-9, with 11 bases fitting TRBD1. This CDR3 comprises 15 residues. Germline V CDR1 and CDR2: SEHNR, FQNEAQ (reference sequence). V shed 5 bases and J 6 bases; nucleotides not matched to a gene: 8.

The V and J genes are TRBV18 and TRBJ1-1; a weak D match, TRBD1 (5 bases). Per the germline V gene, CDR1 is KGHSH and CDR2 is LQKENI. The V gene lost 2 bases and the J gene lost 4 bases, with 14 bases spanning the gap. The CDR3 is 15 amino acids. The CDR3 loop is CASSPSGGGSTEAFF. In DNA, the CDR3 is TGTGCCAGCTCACCATCCGGGGGGGGTAGCACTGAAGCTTTCTTT.

Note on this clone: The junction shows a germline mismatch at one end, possibly a read error. The chain combines TRBV30 with TRBJ1-5; no firm D call. The CDR3 has 12 residues. Germline assignment: CDR1 GTSNPN and CDR2 SVGIG (reference sequence). CDR3 loop: CAWSVKNLPQHF. DNA of the CDR3: TGTGCCTGGAGTGTAAAAAATCTGCCCCAGCATTTT.

The chain carries TRBV5-1 and TRBJ2-7, with 12 nucleotides matching TRBD1. The junction had 7 bases not matched to a gene; V was cut back by 4 bases and J by 2 bases. The CDR3 has 16 residues. Germline loops: CDR1 SGHRS, CDR2 YFSETQ. The CDR3, as DNA: TGCGCCAGCAGCATGACCGGGACAGGGGGCACCTACGAGCAGTACTTC. Protein sequence: CASSMTGTGGTYEQYF.